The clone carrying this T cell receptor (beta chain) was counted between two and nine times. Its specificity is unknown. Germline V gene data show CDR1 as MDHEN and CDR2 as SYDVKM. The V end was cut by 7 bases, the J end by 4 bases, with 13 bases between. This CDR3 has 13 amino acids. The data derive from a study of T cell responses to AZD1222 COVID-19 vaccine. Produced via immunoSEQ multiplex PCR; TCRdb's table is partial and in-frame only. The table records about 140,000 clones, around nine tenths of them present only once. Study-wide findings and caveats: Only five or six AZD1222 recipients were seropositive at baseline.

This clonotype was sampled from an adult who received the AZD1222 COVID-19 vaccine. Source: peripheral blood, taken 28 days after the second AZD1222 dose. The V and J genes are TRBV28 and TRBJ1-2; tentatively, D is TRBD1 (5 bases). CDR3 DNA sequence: TGTGCCAGCACCTCAGGAGGGGTCTATGGCTACACCTTC. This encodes CASTSGGVYGYTF.